Below are 3 T cell receptor beta chains sequenced from a single sample in a study of T-cell reconstitution after alpha-beta-depleted transplantation in children (dated by TCRdb to about 2016). Preparation of the library involved PCR. Instrument used: Illumina HiSeq 2500. TCR library preparation used molecular barcoding, with unique molecular identifiers applied to normalize quantification of the TCRbeta repertoire. Using fastp at Q25 and MiXCR, TCRdb reprocessed the public reads and kept productive beta chains. For every CDR3 protein sequence, its rows merge into one entry that carries the most common genes and DNA. For this sample the table gives 500,000 or so distinct CDR3 sequences, of which 30% to 35% were detected only once. The top ten clonotypes cover 2% to 2.5% of the sample. This specimen was PBMCs from the stem cell graft donor, taken from the stem cell graft. Every receptor here comes from a human donor who donated a stem cell graft to a child with aplastic anemia.

The chain couples TRBV20-1 to TRBJ1-5; 7 nucleotides line up with TRBD1. This CDR3 has 15 residues. The ends lost 6 bases at V and 3 bases at J; junction bases unmatched: 11. Germline CDR1 is DFQATT and CDR2 is SNEGSKA (reference sequence). CDR3 loop: CSAAPGQPNNQPQHF. The CDR3 DNA reads as TGCAGTGCCGCCCCGGGACAGCCCAACAATCAGCCCCAGCATTTT.

The chain couples TRBV13 to TRBJ2-3; TRBD2 aligns across 14 bases. CDR1 is PRHDT, CDR2 FYEKMQ, per germline (reference sequence). Trimming at V came to 5 bases and at J to 6 bases, leaving 10 bases not matched to a gene. This CDR3 has 17 amino acids. The DNA of the CDR3 is TGTGCCAGCAGCACGGGACTAGCGGGAGTCCGGGGTGATACGCAGTATTTT. It translates to CASSTGLAGVRGDTQYF.

This clonotype turned up a few times. The chain has TRBV5-1 and TRBJ1-2; unclear D gene. Germline CDR1 SGHRS, CDR2 YFSETQ. This CDR3 is 14 amino acids long. V shed 4 bases and J shed 4 bases, with 14 bases lying between them. The CDR3 region is CASSRRGESYGYTF. As DNA, the CDR3 is TGCGCCAGCAGCCGGCGGGGAGAAAGCTATGGCTACACCTTC.